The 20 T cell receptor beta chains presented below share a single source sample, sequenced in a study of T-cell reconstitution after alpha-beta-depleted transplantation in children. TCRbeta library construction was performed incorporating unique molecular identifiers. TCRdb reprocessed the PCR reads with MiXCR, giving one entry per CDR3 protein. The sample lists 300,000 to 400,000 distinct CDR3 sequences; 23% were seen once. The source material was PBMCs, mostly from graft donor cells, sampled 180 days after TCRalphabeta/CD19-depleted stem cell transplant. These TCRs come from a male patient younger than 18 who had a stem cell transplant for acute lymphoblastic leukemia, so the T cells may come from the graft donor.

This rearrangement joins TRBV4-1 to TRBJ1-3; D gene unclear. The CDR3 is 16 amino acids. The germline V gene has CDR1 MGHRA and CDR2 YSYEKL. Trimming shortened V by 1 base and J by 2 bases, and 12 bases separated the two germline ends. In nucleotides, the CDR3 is TGCGCCAGCAGCCAAGCGCCACGGTTTACTGGAAACACCATATATTTT. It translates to CASSQAPRFTGNTIYF.

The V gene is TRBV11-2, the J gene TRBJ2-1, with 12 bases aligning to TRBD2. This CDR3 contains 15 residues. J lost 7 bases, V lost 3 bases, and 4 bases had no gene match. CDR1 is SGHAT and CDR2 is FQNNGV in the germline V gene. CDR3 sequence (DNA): TGTGCCAGCAGCTTGACGACTAGCGGGAGTAATGAGCAGTTCTTC. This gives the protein CASSLTTSGSNEQFF.

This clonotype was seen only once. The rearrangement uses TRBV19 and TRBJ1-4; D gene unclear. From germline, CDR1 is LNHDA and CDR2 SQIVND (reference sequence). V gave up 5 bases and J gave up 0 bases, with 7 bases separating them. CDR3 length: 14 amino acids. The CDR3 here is CASSRSATNEKLFF. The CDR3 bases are TGTGCCAGTAGTCGGTCTGCAACTAATGAAAAACTGTTTTTT. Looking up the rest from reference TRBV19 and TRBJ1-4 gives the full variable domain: DGGITQSPKYLFRKEGQNVTLSCEQNLNHDAMYWYRQDPGQGLRLIYYSQIVNDFQKGDIAEGYSVSREKKESFPLTVTSAQKNPTAFYLCASSRSATNEKLFFGSGTQLSVL.

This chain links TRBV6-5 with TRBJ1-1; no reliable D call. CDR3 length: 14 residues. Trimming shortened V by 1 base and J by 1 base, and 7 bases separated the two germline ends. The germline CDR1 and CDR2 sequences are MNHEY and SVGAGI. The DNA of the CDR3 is TGTGCCAGCAGTTACTGGACGGGGAACACTGAAGCTTTCTTT. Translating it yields CASSYWTGNTEAFF.

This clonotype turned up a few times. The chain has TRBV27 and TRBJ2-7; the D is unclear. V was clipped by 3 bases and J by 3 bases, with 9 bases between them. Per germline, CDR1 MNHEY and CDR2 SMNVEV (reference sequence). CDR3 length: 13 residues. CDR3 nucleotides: TGTGCCAGCAGTTTGGGTGGTATCTACGAGCAGTACTTC. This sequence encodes CASSLGGIYEQYF.

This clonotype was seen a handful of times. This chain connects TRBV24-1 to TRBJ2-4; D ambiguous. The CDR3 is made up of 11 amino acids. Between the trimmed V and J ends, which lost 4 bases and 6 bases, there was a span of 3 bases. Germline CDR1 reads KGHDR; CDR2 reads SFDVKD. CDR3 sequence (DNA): TGTGCCACCAGTGACCTAAACATTCAGTACTTC. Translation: CATSDLNIQYF.

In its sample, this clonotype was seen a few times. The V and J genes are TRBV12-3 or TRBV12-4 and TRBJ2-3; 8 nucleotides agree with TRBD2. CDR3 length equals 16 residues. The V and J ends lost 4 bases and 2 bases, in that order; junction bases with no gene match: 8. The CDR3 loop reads CASSWTSLPDTDTQYF. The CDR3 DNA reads TGTGCCAGCAGTTGGACTAGCCTTCCGGACACAGATACGCAGTATTTT.

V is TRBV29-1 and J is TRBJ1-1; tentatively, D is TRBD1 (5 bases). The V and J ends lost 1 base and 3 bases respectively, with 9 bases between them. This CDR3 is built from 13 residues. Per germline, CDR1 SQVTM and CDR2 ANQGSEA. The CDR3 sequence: CSVEGGRYTEAFF. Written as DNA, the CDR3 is TGCAGCGTTGAAGGGGGACGGTACACTGAAGCTTTCTTT.

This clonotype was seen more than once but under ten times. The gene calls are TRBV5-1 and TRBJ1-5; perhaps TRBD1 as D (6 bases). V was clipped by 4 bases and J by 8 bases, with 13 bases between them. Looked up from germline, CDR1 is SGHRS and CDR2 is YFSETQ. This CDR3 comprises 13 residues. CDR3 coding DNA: TGCGCCAGCAGCCGGGATAGGGGGGAGCCCCAGCATTTT. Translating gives CASSRDRGEPQHF.

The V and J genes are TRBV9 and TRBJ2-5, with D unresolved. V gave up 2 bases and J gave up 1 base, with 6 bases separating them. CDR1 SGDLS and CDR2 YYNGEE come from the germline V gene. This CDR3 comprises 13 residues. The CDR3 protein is CASSVAPQETQYF. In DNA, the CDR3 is TGTGCCAGCAGCGTGGCCCCCCAAGAGACCCAGTACTTC. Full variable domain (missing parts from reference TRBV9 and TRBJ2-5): DSGVTQTPKHLITATGQRVTLRCSPRSGDLSVYWYQQSLDQGLQFLIQYYNGEERAKGNILERFSAQQFPDLHSELNLSSLELGDSALYFCASSVAPQETQYFGPGTRLLVL.

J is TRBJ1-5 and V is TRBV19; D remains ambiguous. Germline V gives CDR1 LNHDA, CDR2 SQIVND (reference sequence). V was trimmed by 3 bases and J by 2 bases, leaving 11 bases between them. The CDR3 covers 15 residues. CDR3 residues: CASSISIGGNQPQHF. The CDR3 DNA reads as TGTGCCAGTAGTATTTCCATTGGGGGCAATCAGCCCCAGCATTTT.

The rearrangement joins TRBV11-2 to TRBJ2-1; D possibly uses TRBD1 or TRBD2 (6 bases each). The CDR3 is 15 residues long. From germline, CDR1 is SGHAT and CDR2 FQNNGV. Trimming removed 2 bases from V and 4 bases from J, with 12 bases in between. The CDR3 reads CASSLPLGGYNEQFF. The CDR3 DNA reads TGTGCCAGCAGCTTACCCCTAGGGGGGTACAATGAGCAGTTCTTC. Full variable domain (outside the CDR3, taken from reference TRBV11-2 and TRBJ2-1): EAGVAQSPRYKIIEKRQSVAFWCNPISGHATLYWYQQILGQGPKLLIQFQNNGVVDDSQLPKDRFSAERLKGVDSTLKIQPAKLEDSAVYLCASSLPLGGYNEQFFGPGTRLTVL.

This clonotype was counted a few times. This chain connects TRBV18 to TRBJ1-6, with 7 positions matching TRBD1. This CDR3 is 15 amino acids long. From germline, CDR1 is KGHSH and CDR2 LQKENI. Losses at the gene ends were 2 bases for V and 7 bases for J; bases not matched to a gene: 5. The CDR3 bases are TGTGCCAGCTCACCAACAGGGGTGTCGAATTCACCCCTCCACTTT. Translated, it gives CASSPTGVSNSPLHF. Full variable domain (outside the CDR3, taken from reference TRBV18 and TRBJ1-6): NAGVMQNPRHLVRRRGQEARLRCSPMKGHSHVYWYRQLPEEGLKFMVYLQKENIIDESGMPKERFSAEFPKEGPSILRIQQVVRGDSAAYFCASSPTGVSNSPLHFGNGTRLTVT.

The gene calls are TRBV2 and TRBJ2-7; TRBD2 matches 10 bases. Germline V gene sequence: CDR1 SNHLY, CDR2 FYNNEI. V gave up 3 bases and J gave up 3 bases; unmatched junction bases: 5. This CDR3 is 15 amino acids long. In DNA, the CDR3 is TGTGCCAGCAGTGATGGGACTAGCGAAGTCTACGAGCAGTACTTC. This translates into CASSDGTSEVYEQYF.

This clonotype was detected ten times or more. CDR3 residues: CASSFGTGDYEQYF. The CDR3 DNA follows: TGCGCCAGCAGCTTCGGGACAGGGGACTACGAGCAGTACTTC. The rearrangement joins TRBV5-1 to TRBJ2-7; TRBD1 matches 10 bases. Germline lookup yields CDR1 SGHRS and CDR2 YFSETQ. CDR3 length: 14 residues. V was clipped by 2 bases and J by 3 bases; unmatched bases: 2.

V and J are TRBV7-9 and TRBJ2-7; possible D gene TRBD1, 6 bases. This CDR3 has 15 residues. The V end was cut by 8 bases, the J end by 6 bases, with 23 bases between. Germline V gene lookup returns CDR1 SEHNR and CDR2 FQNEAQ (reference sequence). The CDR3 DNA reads TGTGCCAGCGGGTGGACAGACCTTACTGGGGGCGAGCAGTACTTC. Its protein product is CASGWTDLTGGEQYF.

CDR3 bases: TGTGCCAGCAGTTACTCTCAGGGGTCACCCCTCCACTTT. It codes for CASSYSQGSPLHF. V usage is TRBV6-5 and J usage is TRBJ1-6; maybe TRBD1 (6 bases). The CDR3 runs to 13 residues. Trimming removed 0 bases at V and 10 bases at J, with 7 bases between. CDR1 MNHEY and CDR2 SVGAGI come from the germline V gene.

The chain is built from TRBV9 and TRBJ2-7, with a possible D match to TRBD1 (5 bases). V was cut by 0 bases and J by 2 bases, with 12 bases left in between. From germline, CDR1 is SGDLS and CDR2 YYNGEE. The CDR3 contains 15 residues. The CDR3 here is CASSVGRATTYEQYF. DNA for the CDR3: TGTGCCAGCAGCGTAGGCAGGGCCACCACCTACGAGCAGTACTTC.

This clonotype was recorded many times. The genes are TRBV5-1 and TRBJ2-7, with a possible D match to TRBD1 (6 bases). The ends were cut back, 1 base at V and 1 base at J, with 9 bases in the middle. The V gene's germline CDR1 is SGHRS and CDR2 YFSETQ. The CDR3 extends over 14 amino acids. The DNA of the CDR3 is TGCGCCAGCAGCTTGACAGGGTGGTCCTACGAGCAGTACTTC. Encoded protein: CASSLTGWSYEQYF.

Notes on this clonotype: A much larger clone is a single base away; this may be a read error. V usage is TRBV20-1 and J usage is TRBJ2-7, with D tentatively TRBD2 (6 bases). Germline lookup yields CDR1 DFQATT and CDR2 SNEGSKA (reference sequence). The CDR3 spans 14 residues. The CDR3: CIARVGTPSERQYF. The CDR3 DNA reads TGCATTGCTAGAGTCGGGACTCCCAGCGAGCGGCAGTACTTC.